This T cell receptor (beta chain) originates from a study of early T cells in non-severe SARS-CoV-2 infection. Study observations and caveats: Anti-spike CD8 responses were favored by VDJdb matching, which missed private and CD4 specificities.

The V end lost 1 base, the J end lost 0 bases, and 4 bases lay between the germline ends. Germline loops: CDR1 SGHTA, CDR2 FQGNSA. The CDR3 covers 13 residues. This clonotype was observed many times. Its cognate antigen is unknown. One entry per CDR3 protein, called by TCRdb with MiXCR from the 5' RACE reads. The sample holds tens of thousands of distinct CDR3 sequences, approximately 8.5% seen once. Sequenced input: whole blood. V gene TRBV7-2 combines with J gene TRBJ2-7, with D unresolved. The receptor's source is an adult who was a healthcare worker with PCR-confirmed SARS-CoV-2 infection or an uninfected control (not recorded which). CDR3 loop: CASSLESSYEQYF. The CDR3 DNA reads TGTGCCAGCAGCTTAGAGTCCTCCTACGAGCAGTACTTC.